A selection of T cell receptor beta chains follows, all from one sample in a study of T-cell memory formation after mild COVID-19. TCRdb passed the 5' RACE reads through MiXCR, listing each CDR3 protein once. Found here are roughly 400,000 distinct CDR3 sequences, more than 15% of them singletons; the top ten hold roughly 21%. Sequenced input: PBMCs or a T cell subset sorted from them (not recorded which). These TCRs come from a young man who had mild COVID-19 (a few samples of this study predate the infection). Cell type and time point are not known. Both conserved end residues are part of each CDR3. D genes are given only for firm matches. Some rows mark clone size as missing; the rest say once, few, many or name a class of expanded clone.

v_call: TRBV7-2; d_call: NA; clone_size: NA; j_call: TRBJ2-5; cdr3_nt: TGTGCCAGCACAAGGGACACCGGGGCCCAGTACTTC; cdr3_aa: CASTRDTGAQYF
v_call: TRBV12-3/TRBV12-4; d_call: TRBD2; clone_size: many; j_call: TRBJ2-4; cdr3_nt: TGTGCCAGCAGTTTTGGCCTAGCGGGGGGCGGGAAAAACATTCAGTACTTC; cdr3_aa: CASSFGLAGGGKNIQYF
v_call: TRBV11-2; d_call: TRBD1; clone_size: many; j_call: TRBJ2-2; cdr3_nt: TGTGCCAGCAGTCGGACAGGGGTTAACAGGGAGCTGTTTTTT; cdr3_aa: CASSRTGVNRELFF
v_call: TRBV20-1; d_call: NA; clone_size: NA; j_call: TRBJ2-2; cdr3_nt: TGCAGTGCTAGTGAGAGGGGATTCAACACCGGGGAGCTGTTTTTT; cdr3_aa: CSASERGFNTGELFF
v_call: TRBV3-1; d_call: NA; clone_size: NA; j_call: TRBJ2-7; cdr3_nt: TGTGCCAGCACCCGGGCGGGGAGCTCCTACGAGCAGTACTTC; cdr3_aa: CASTRAGSSYEQYF
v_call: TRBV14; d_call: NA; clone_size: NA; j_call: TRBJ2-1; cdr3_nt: TGTGCCAGCAGTCCCGGGCCAGACCCTTACAATGAGCAGTTCTTC; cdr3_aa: CASSPGPDPYNEQFF
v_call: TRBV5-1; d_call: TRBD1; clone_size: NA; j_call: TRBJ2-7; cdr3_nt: TGCTCCAGCAGCCCTCCAGGGACAGGGGGCCAGCAGTACTTC; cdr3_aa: CSSSPPGTGGQQYF
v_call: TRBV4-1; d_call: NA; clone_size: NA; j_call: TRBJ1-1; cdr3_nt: TGCGCCAGCAGCCAAGATAGGTCAAGACGAATGAACACTGAAGCTTTCTTT; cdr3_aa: CASSQDRSRRMNTEAFF
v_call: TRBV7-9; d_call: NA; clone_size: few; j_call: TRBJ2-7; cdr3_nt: TGTGCCAGCAGCTTGCACACGACCTACGAGCAGTACTTC; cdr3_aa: CASSLHTTYEQYF
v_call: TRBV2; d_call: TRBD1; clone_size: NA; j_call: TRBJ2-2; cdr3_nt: TGTGCCAGCAGTCAGGACAGGGGGCTCTGGAACACCGGGGAGCTGTTTTTT; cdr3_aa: CASSQDRGLWNTGELFF
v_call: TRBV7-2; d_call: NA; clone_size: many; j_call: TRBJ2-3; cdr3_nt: TGTGCCAGCAGCTTAGTTGGGACTGCTAGCACAGATACGCAGTATTTT; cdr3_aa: CASSLVGTASTDTQYF